This TCR beta chain was found in a study of blood T cell repertoires in COVID-19. Study overall: T cells, B-cell-depleted T cells, or PBMCs provided the cDNA or gDNA that served as material.

With 0 bases removed from V and 9 bases from J, the gap between germline ends came to 12 bases. The CDR3 is made up of 13 amino acids. CDR1 and CDR2 (germline): SGHNT, YYREEE (reference sequence). Seattle patients were enrolled while actively infected and followed longitudinally. Per the study methods: Nucleated cell number was recorded as an estimate derived from reference gene primer amplification. Produced via immunoSEQ multiplex PCR; TCRdb's table is partial and in-frame only. The V and J calls and clone size were taken over from that table, and D and trimming were inferred from the DNA. The sample shows 68,000 or so clones, around nine tenths of them seen only once.

This receptor was identified in a man aged 40-49 years with COVID-19, enrolled during active disease. What was sequenced was peripheral blood. V usage is TRBV5-4 and J usage is TRBJ1-1, with D possibly matching TRBD1 (5 bases). In nucleotides, the CDR3 is TGTGCCAGCAGCTTGGCGGACAATAGGCAAGCTTTCTTT. Amino acids: CASSLADNRQAFF.